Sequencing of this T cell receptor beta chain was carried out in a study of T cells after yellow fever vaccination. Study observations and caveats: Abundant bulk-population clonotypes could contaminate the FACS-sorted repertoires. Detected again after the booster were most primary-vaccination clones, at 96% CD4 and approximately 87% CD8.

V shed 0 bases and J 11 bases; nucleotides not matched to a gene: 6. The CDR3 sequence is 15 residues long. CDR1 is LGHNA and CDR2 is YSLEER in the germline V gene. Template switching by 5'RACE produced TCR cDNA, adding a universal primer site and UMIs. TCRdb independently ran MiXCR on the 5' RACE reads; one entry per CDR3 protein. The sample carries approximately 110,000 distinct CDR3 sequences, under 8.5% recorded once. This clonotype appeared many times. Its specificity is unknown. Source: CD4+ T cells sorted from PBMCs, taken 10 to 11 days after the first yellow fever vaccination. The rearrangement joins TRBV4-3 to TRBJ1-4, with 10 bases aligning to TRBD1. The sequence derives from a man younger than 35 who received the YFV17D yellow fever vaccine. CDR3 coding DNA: TGCGCCAGCAGCCAAGAAGGGACAGGGGAGGGGAAACTGTTTTTT. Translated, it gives CASSQEGTGEGKLFF.